These T cell receptor beta chains were read from a single sample in a study of lymphopenia after photon versus proton radiotherapy. Generated by immunoSEQ multiplex PCR, the TCRdb table keeps only in-frame clones and is missing some. The repertoire consists of roughly 45,000 clones, with 85% occurring once and the leading ten covering 2% to 2.5%. Here the sequenced sample was peripheral blood, taken from a patient treated with photon-based radiotherapy. Receptor source: a man aged 40-49 years with gastric cancer. Both conserved end residues are part of each CDR3. Not every row has a clone size; where given, it reads once, few, many or a size class.

clone_size: -; v_call: TRBV5-6; j_call: TRBJ2-5; cdr3_aa: CASTPRQTETQYF
clone_size: -; v_call: TRBV7-8; j_call: TRBJ1-2; cdr3_aa: CASSPAGQALGYGYTF
clone_size: -; v_call: TRBV19; j_call: TRBJ2-7; cdr3_aa: CASSNGQSYEQYF
clone_size: -; v_call: TRBV10-3; j_call: TRBJ1-2; cdr3_aa: CAAKGAGGDGYTF
clone_size: -; v_call: TRBV7-2; j_call: TRBJ1-1; cdr3_aa: CASSLALVPNTEAFF
clone_size: -; v_call: TRBV6-6; j_call: TRBJ1-2; cdr3_aa: CATTLGGGYTF
clone_size: few; v_call: TRBV6-1; j_call: TRBJ1-5; cdr3_aa: CASREGGVQQPQHF
clone_size: -; v_call: TRBV9; j_call: TRBJ1-6; cdr3_aa: CASSADRGDYNSPLHF
clone_size: -; v_call: TRBV5-6; j_call: TRBJ1-4; cdr3_aa: CASSFYRTTYRGMEKLFF
clone_size: -; v_call: TRBV18; j_call: TRBJ2-2; cdr3_aa: CASSPSGATLNTGELFF
clone_size: once; v_call: TRBV7-9; j_call: TRBJ1-2; cdr3_aa: CASSPKDTNYGYTF
clone_size: -; v_call: TRBV5-8; j_call: TRBJ1-3; cdr3_aa: CASSFVAGSGNTIYF
clone_size: -; v_call: TRBV11-3; j_call: TRBJ2-2; cdr3_aa: CASSPSYGRDTGELFF
clone_size: once; v_call: TRBV6-5; j_call: TRBJ1-1; cdr3_aa: CASFRGNTEAFF
clone_size: -; v_call: TRBV20-1; j_call: TRBJ2-7; cdr3_aa: CSAGDPFEQYF
clone_size: few; v_call: TRBV11-3; j_call: TRBJ2-1; cdr3_aa: CASSLGDPYNEQFF
clone_size: -; v_call: TRBV7-2; j_call: TRBJ1-5; cdr3_aa: CASSLGTGGFQPQHF
clone_size: -; v_call: TRBV7-2; j_call: TRBJ1-1; cdr3_aa: CASSPLAGNTEAFF
clone_size: -; v_call: TRBV12-5; j_call: TRBJ2-7; cdr3_aa: CASGLLPGGYEQYF